One and the same sample provided the 14 T cell receptor beta chains below, sequenced in a study of control samples from healthy donors and cancer patients. TCRdb keeps only in-frame clones here, not all; method: immunoSEQ multiplex PCR. The table shows under 200,000 clones, with more than 85% occurring only once. The specimen was blood. The receptors stem from a woman in her 30s in good health.

The chain combines TRBV2 with TRBJ2-2; a possible D gene is TRBD1 (8 bases). The V gene's germline CDR1 is SNHLY and CDR2 FYNNEI. The CDR3 consists of 14 residues. Trimming took off 5 bases at V and 4 bases at J, with 11 bases between the two ends. The CDR3 reads CASSYRGGTGELFF. The CDR3 DNA reads as TGTGCCAGCAGTTACAGGGGGGGCACCGGGGAGCTGTTTTTT.

This rearrangement joins TRBV20-1 to TRBJ1-1, with a possible D match to TRBD1 (5 bases). The V end was cut by 6 bases, the J end by 3 bases, with 8 bases between. The CDR3 consists of 11 residues. Germline lookup yields CDR1 DFQATT and CDR2 SNEGSKA (reference sequence). CDR3 sequence (DNA): TGCAGTGCCGGGGGAGACACTGAAGCTTTCTTT. It yields the protein CSAGGDTEAFF.

V and J are TRBV28 and TRBJ1-1; tentatively, D is TRBD1 (6 bases). Germline V gives CDR1 MDHEN, CDR2 SYDVKM. The CDR3 contains 14 residues. The V end was cut by 3 bases, the J end by 4 bases, with 12 bases between. This CDR3 reads CASSFSGRGTEAFF. The CDR3, as DNA: TGTGCCAGCAGTTTCTCGGGCAGGGGCACTGAAGCTTTCTTT. Using reference TRBV28 and TRBJ1-1 for the parts outside the CDR3, the full variable domain is DVKVTQSSRYLVKRTGEKVFLECVQDMDHENMFWYRQDPGLGLRLIYFSYDVKMKEKGDIPEGYSVSREKKERFSLILESASTNQTSMYLCASSFSGRGTEAFFGQGTRLTVV.

V usage is TRBV6-5 and J usage is TRBJ2-7; 7 bases match TRBD1. Trimming took 9 bases from V and 6 from J; bases not matched to a gene: 14. From germline, CDR1 is MNHEY and CDR2 SVGAGI. The CDR3 loop spans 14 amino acids. The CDR3 DNA reads TGTGCCAGTCTAACAGGGGTAGGGTCTAGCGAGCAGTACTTC. Encoded protein: CASLTGVGSSEQYF.

The rearrangement uses TRBV28 and TRBJ2-5; no clear D gene. Trimming took 3 bases from V and 3 from J, leaving 14 bases between them. Germline V gene data show CDR1 as MDHEN and CDR2 as SYDVKM. This CDR3 has 15 amino acids. CDR3 nucleotide sequence: TGTGCCAGCAGTTTGCCCCTAGGACGGGAAGAGACCCAGTACTTC. It translates to CASSLPLGREETQYF.

The V call is TRBV5-1, the J call TRBJ2-3; no firm D call. CDR3 length: 14 amino acids. Per germline, CDR1 SGHRS and CDR2 YFSETQ. V was shortened by 0 bases and J by 5 bases, with 10 bases between the two germline ends. In DNA, the CDR3 is TGCGCCAGCAGCTTGGTAGGCTCTGGAGATACGCAGTATTTT. It is translated as CASSLVGSGDTQYF.

The chain recombines TRBV27 with TRBJ1-2, with TRBD1 as a possible D gene (5 bases). V was shortened by 6 bases and J by 3 bases, with 20 bases between the two germline ends. Germline CDR1 and CDR2: MNHEY and SMNVEV (reference sequence). The CDR3 sequence is 16 residues long. The CDR3 DNA reads TGTGCCAGCAGCTTAAGGGGCCTCAACGGAGACTATGGCTACACCTTC. This gives the protein CASSLRGLNGDYGYTF.

The V gene is TRBV4-1, the J gene TRBJ2-1; tentative D call: TRBD1 (5 bases). The V and J ends lost 0 bases and 4 bases respectively, with 10 bases between them. Germline CDR1 reads MGHRA; CDR2 reads YSYEKL. There are 15 residues in the CDR3. Here the CDR3 DNA reads TGCGCCAGCAGCCAAGATCTGACAGCTTACAATGAGCAGTTCTTC. Translation gives CASSQDLTAYNEQFF.

The count of this clone is one. The chain recombines TRBV7-3 with TRBJ2-2, with TRBD1 as a possible D gene (6 bases). Trimming removed 4 bases from V and 0 bases from J, with 9 bases in between. CDR1 and CDR2 from the germline V gene are SGHTA and FQGTGA. The CDR3 covers 15 residues. Here the CDR3 DNA reads TGTGCCAGCAGCTCACAGGGATCGAACACCGGGGAGCTGTTTTTT. Translation gives CASSSQGSNTGELFF.

The chain combines TRBV29-1 with TRBJ1-4; D gene ambiguous. The CDR3 extends over 14 amino acids. Trimming cost V 6 bases and J 0 bases, with 11 bases left between them. CDR1 SQVTM and CDR2 ANQGSEA come from the germline V gene. The CDR3 reads CSVASSATNEKLFF. In nucleotides, the CDR3 is TGCAGCGTGGCCAGTTCTGCAACTAATGAAAAACTGTTTTTT.

The sample holds one count of this clone. The chain joins TRBV3-1 (or the pseudogene TRBV3-2) to TRBJ2-1, with D possibly TRBD2 on 6 matching bases. Germline CDR1 and CDR2: LGHDT and YNNKEL (reference sequence). Trimming shortened V by 1 base and J by 5 bases, and 18 bases separated the two germline ends. The CDR3 loop spans 17 amino acids. The CDR3 protein is CASSQGGAGYGNNEQFF. As DNA, the CDR3 is TGTGCCAGCAGCCAAGGAGGAGCGGGTTATGGCAACAATGAGCAGTTCTTC.

A single count supports this clone. The chain joins TRBV30 to TRBJ1-1, with D possibly matching TRBD1 (5 bases). The CDR3 consists of 13 residues. The germline gives CDR1 GTSNPN, CDR2 SVGIG (reference sequence). Trimming removed 3 bases at V and 2 bases at J, with 10 bases between. The CDR3 DNA reads as TGTGCCTGGAGGGCCCAGGGCAACACTGAAGCTTTCTTT. The encoded protein is CAWRAQGNTEAFF.

The chain carries TRBV25-1 and TRBJ1-4; D is undetermined. Germline CDR1 is MGHDK and CDR2 is SYGVNS. The V gene lost 6 bases and the J gene lost 7 bases, with 12 bases spanning the gap. This CDR3 spans 13 amino acids. CDR3 sequence reads: CASRIESSEKLFF. The CDR3 DNA follows: TGTGCCAGCAGAATCGAGTCGTCTGAAAAACTGTTTTTT.

The chain combines TRBV6-2 or TRBV6-3 with TRBJ2-5, with D perhaps being TRBD1 or TRBD2 (6 bases each). V was cut by 2 bases and J by 4 bases, with 14 bases left in between. The germline V gene encodes CDR1 MNHEY and CDR2 SVGEGT. The CDR3 covers 15 residues. The CDR3 sequence: CASSYNGGLLETQYF. CDR3 coding DNA: TGTGCCAGCAGTTACAATGGGGGGCTCTTAGAGACCCAGTACTTC.